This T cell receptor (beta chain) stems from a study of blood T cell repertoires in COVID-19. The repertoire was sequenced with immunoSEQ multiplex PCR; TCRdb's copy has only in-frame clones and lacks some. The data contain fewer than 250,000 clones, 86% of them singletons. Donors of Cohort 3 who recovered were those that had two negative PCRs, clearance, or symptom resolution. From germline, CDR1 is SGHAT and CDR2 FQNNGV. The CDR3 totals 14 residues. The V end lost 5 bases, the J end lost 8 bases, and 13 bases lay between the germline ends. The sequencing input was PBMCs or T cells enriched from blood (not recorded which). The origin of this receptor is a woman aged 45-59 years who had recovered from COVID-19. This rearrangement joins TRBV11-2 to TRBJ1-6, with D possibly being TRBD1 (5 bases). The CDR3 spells CASSHLGGDSPLHF. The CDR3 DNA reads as TGTGCCAGCAGCCACCTCGGGGGTGATTCACCCCTCCACTTT.